One and the same sample provided the 2 T cell receptor beta chains below, sequenced in a study of cytomegalovirus exposure and HLA in healthy donors. It was with 60 Vbeta and 13 Jbeta primers that the PCR ran. Sequenced by immunoSEQ multiplex PCR; TCRdb stores in-frame clones only, minus some. The sample yields fewer than 150,000 clones, 74% seen once. The sequenced sample consisted of PBMCs. Every receptor here comes from a woman aged 50 to 65 in good health and CMV-seropositive.

This sequence joins TRBV4-1 and TRBJ2-1; perhaps TRBD2 as D (5 bases). This CDR3 comprises 15 residues. The germline V and J ends were trimmed by 1 base and 5 bases, with 12 bases remaining between them. Germline V gene data show CDR1 as MGHRA and CDR2 as YSYEKL. The CDR3 reads CASSQVSSPDNEQFF. CDR3 DNA sequence: TGCGCCAGCAGCCAAGTTTCTAGCCCGGACAATGAGCAGTTCTTC.

This clone was recorded only once. This rearrangement joins TRBV5-4 to TRBJ2-3, with 7 positions matching TRBD2. The CDR3 extends over 16 amino acids. The trim removed 0 bases at V and 4 bases at J, leaving 8 bases unmatched. The V gene's germline CDR1 is SGHNT and CDR2 YYREEE (reference sequence). As DNA, the CDR3 is TGTGCCAGCAGCTTGGCCAATACGGGGGGAGCAGATACGCAGTATTTT. Amino acid sequence: CASSLANTGGADTQYF.